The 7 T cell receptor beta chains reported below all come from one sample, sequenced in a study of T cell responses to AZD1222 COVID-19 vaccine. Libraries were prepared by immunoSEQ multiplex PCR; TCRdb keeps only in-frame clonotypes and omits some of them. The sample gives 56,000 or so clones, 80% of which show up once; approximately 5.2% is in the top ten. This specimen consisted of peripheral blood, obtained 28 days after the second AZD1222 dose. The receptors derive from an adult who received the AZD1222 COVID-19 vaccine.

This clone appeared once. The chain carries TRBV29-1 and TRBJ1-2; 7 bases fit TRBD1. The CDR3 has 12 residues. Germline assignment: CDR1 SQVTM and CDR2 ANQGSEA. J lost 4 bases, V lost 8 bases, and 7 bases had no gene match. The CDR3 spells CSCETGIYGYTF. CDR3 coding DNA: TGCAGCTGCGAGACAGGGATCTATGGCTACACCTTC.

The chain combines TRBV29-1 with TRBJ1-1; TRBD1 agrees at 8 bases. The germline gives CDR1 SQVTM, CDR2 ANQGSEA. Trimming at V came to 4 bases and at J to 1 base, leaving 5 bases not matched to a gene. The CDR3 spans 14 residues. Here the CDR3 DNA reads TGCAGCGTTGGGCCCGGGACAGGGAACACTGAAGCTTTCTTT. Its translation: CSVGPGTGNTEAFF.

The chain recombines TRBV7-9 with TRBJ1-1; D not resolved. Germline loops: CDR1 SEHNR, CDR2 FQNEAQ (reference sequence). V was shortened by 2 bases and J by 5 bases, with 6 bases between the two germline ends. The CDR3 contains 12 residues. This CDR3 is CASSLRPTEAFF. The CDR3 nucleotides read TGTGCCAGCAGCTTAAGACCGACTGAAGCTTTCTTT.

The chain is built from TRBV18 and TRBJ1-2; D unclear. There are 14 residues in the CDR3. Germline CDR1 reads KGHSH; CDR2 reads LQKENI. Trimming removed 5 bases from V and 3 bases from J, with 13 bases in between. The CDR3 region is CASSKDLQDYGYTF. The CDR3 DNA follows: TGTGCCAGCTCAAAGGACCTCCAGGACTATGGCTACACCTTC.

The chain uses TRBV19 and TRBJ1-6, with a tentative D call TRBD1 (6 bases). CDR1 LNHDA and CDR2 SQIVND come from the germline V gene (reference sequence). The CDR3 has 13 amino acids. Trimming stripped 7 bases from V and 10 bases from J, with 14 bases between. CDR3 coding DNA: TGTGCCAGTAACCGACAGGAGGGCTCACCCCTCCACTTT. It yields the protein CASNRQEGSPLHF. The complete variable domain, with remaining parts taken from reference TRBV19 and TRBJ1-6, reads DGGITQSPKYLFRKEGQNVTLSCEQNLNHDAMYWYRQDPGQGLRLIYYSQIVNDFQKGDIAEGYSVSREKKESFPLTVTSAQKNPTAFYLCASNRQEGSPLHFGNGTRLTVT.

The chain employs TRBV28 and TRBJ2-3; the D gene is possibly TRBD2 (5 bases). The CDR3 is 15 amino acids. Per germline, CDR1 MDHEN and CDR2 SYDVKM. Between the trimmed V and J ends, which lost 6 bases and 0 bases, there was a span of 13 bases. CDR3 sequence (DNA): TGTGCCAGCAGGAGGGTTGGGCCCAGCACAGATACGCAGTATTTT. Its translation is CASRRVGPSTDTQYF.

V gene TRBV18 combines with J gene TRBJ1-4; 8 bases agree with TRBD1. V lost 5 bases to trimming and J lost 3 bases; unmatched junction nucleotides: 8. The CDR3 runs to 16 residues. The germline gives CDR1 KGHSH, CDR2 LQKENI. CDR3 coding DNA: TGTGCCAGCTCAACCCTACCAGGGGGCTCTAATGAAAAACTGTTTTTT. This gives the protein CASSTLPGGSNEKLFF.